Listed here is a single T cell receptor (beta chain). Antigen: not known. This sample stems from a study of identical twins. TCRdb ran MiXCR on the 5' RACE reads and lists one entry per CDR3 protein. The sample has roughly 1.6 million distinct CDR3 sequences, around 29% seen once. Overall study findings and caveats: Out-of-frame sharing of TCR alpha in monozygotic twins was underestimated by models. Among beta out-of-frame sequences, excess sharing between twins appeared weaker.

Input material: cord blood. This receptor was obtained from a newborn girl in good health.

CDR3 in DNA: TGTGCCAGCAGCCCCACTAGCGGGGAGAACACCGGGGAGCTGTTTTTT. Translation: CASSPTSGENTGELFF. This sequence joins TRBV7-9 and TRBJ2-2, with 10 bases identical to TRBD2. Trimming cost V 5 bases and J 1 base; bases outside gene matches: 4. This CDR3 has 16 amino acids. Germline CDR1 reads SEHNR; CDR2 reads FQNEAQ (reference sequence).